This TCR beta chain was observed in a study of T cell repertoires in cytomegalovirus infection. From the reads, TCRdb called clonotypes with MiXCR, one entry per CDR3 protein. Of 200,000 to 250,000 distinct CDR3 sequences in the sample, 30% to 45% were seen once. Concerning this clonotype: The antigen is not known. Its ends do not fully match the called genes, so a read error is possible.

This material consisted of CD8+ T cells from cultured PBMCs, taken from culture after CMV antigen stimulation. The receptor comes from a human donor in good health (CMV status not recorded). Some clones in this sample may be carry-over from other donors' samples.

The CDR3 here is CASKMLPGLSYIEQFF. In nucleotides, the CDR3 is TGTGCCAGCAAGATGCTACCTGGACTCTCCTACATTGAGCAGTTCTTC. The chain employs TRBV11-2 and TRBJ2-1; TRBD2 might be the D (5 bases). There are 16 residues in the CDR3. The germline V gene encodes CDR1 SGHAT and CDR2 FQNNGV. Filled out from reference TRBV11-2 and TRBJ2-1, the complete variable domain reads EAGVAQSPRYKIIEKRQSVAFWCNPISGHATLYWYQQILGQGPKLLIQFQNNGVVDDSQLPKDRFSAERLKGVDSTLKIQPAKLEDSAVYLCASKMLPGLSYIEQFFGPGTRLTVL.